This is a list of T cell receptor beta chains from one sample in a study of CD8 T cells in ankylosing spondylitis. MiXCR was run by TCRdb on the 5' RACE reads, yielding one entry per CDR3 protein. The data hold around 150,000 distinct CDR3 sequences, with around 6.6% observed a single time. The sequenced sample consisted of blood, either unsorted or a sorted T cell fraction (not recorded which). These receptors came from a female donor with ankylosing spondylitis or in good health (not recorded which). Each CDR3 is given with its conserved first and last residue. Each record gives: V gene, clone size, CDR3 protein. Size is omitted from some rows. Given values are once, few, many or a class for expanded clones.

TRBV20-1,many,CSATLVAGYEQYF
TRBV12-3/TRBV12-4,-,CASSFSTSNEQFF
TRBV5-1,many,CASSLEGGDGTQYF
TRBV12-3/TRBV12-4,many,CASSRQRPANEKLFF
TRBV4-1,many,CASSRLLAGGRYEQYF
TRBV16,many,CASSQSRGDYGYTF
TRBV20-1,many,CSAREGQGRSGNTIYF
TRBV13,-,CASSLGLIGTPEGDTF
TRBV6-6,many,CASSFARGYTF
TRBV5-6,-,CASSLGVDYGYTF
TRBV20-1,many,CSARDLQRGTDTQYF
TRBV29-1,many,CSVEKGTRDQPQHF
TRBV3-1,many,CASSQAAKRVNEQFF
TRBV12-3/TRBV12-4,many,CASTAGTGSEQYF
TRBV7-2,many,CASSPPEADTQYF
TRBV20-1,many,CSATTGTPSSYEQYF
TRBV12-3/TRBV12-4,many,CASRTSGVSTDTQYF
TRBV6-1,many,CASRGTFDGYTF
TRBV28,many,CASSFPPGGTSGVPYEQYF
TRBV7-2,few,CASSKQVGSYNEQFF
TRBV11-2,few,CASSSLVPGPTNTGELFF
TRBV12-3/TRBV12-4,many,CASSLGHLNTEAFF
TRBV7-3,many,CASSAGGRSPLHF
TRBV7-2,few,CASNEIQGYEQFF
TRBV7-8,many,CASSDGTGAKNIQYF
TRBV20-1,-,CFAGDRGQTNEKLFF
TRBV5-1,many,CASSFDGQSYGYTF
TRBV6-1,many,CASSGHRQGGSNTEAFF
TRBV6-6,many,CASSGRSYEQYF
TRBV19,-,CASSISGNSSPLHF
TRBV28,many,CASSRFWDEQFF
TRBV20-1,many,CSARDSLARNEQFF
TRBV30,many,CAWGLVSSYNEQFF
TRBV11-2,few,CASSLIVAGNGELFF
TRBV4-1,few,CASSQGQGIRGSNTEAFF
TRBV12-3/TRBV12-4,many,CASSLAGGPGDTQYF
TRBV4-1,many,CASSQVPGQGFYGYTF
TRBV5-1,-,CASSSSGGTEAFF
TRBV6-1,many,CASRPGGAYETQYF
TRBV7-2,-,CASSLVRGYNQPQHF
TRBV20-1,many,CSALGGTGDPYEQYF